This T cell receptor (beta chain) was profiled in a study of PD-L1 blockade in urothelial cancer. Study at large: Of under 30 patients, around 25 were males with bladder-origin urothelial cancer. Blood-derived samples held a median about 150,000 T cells.

The templates were synthetic TCR analogs, and they were spiked into each PCR. TCRdb keeps only in-frame clones here, not all; method: immunoSEQ multiplex PCR. The sample contains around 100,000 clones, 80% to 95% of which appear only once. The CDR3 consists of 14 residues. Germline CDR1 SQVTM, CDR2 ANQGSEA. V dropped 4 bases and J dropped 0 bases, with 13 bases sitting between them. The time point is: peripheral blood 6 weeks after treatment start. The receptor was derived from a man in his 60s with urothelial cancer. The sequencing here drew on PBMCs, taken around atezolizumab (anti-PD-L1) treatment. The V gene is TRBV29-1, the J gene TRBJ2-7, with D unclear. In DNA form, the CDR3 reads TGCAGCGTTGCGACTGCGGTAAGCTCCTACGAGCAGTACTTC. It encodes CSVATAVSSYEQYF.